This TCR beta chain was documented in a study of T cell changes during pregnancy in multiple sclerosis. This clone has just one count. The CDR3 length is 15 residues. V was pared by 3 bases and J by 4 bases, with 16 bases between. Germline V gene sequence: CDR1 SGHNT, CDR2 YYREEE (reference sequence). Libraries were prepared by immunoSEQ multiplex PCR; TCRdb keeps only in-frame clonotypes and omits some of them. The sample gives 45,000 to 50,000 clones, around 94% of which show up once; around 0.4% is in the top ten. The gene calls are TRBV5-4 and TRBJ2-5; TRBD2 is a possible D gene (6 bases). The TCR was taken from a female donor in good health, enrolled as a control in a pregnancy study. Sequencing used CD4+ T cells from peripheral blood mononuclear cells, obtained in the second trimester of pregnancy. The CDR3 DNA follows: TGTGCCAGCAGCTCCCCCTTGGGGGGATCAGAGACCCAGTACTTC. Translation: CASSSPLGGSETQYF.